This TCR beta chain stems from a study of tumor-infiltrating lymphocytes in primary liver carcinoma. At the level of the study: Maximum tumor diameters ranged from roughly 4.2 to 10 cm, stage T1-T3 N0M0.

As concerns this clonotype: What it binds is not known. A junction end diverges from the germline sequence, so it may reflect a read error.

In germline, CDR1 is MNHEY, CDR2 SVGAGI. The CDR3 is 14 residues long. Reverse transcription of approximately 500 ng total RNA with a constant-region primer produced TCR beta cDNA. Libraries for TCR beta were built through three nested multiplex PCR rounds, which together made up a slightly modified ARM-PCR procedure. Running 10 cycles apiece, the first two PCR rounds relied on TRBV1-TRBV30 forward primers together with a C-beta reverse primer. MiXCR, run by TCRdb on the multiplex PCR reads, gives a single entry per CDR3 protein. The repertoire holds about 84,000 distinct CDR3 sequences, with 55% to 85% as singletons. Scientists recovered RNA and DNA together from roughly 21-30 mg of unsorted bulk tissue. Patients diagnosed with primary liver carcinoma received treatment through surgical resection. Study-level findings and limits: Among top clones, only about 7-24% appeared in all five tumor regions.

The clonotype comes from a man in his forties with primary liver carcinoma and hepatitis B virus infection. Sequencing input: liver tumor tissue from sampling region 1. Described subset: tumor region T1, superior pole. V gene TRBV6-5 combines with J gene TRBJ2-7; D is possibly TRBD1 or TRBD2 (5 bases each). CDR3 loop: CTSSYDRGPYKQYF. The CDR3 DNA is TGTACCAGCAGCTACGATCGGGGACCCTACAAGCAGTACTTC.